Listed below are T cell receptor beta chains from one sample, sequenced in a study of T cell responses to AZD1222 COVID-19 vaccine. Produced via immunoSEQ multiplex PCR; TCRdb's table is partial and in-frame only. In the table there are 90,000 to 95,000 clones, roughly 90% of which are singletons. This specimen was peripheral blood, taken 28 days after the second AZD1222 dose. These receptors were obtained from an adult who received the AZD1222 COVID-19 vaccine. CDR3s include the opening cysteine and the closing phenylalanine or tryptophan. D genes are given only for firm matches. Size is omitted from some rows. Given values are once, few, many or a class for expanded clones.

D: NA; J: TRBJ2-7; V: TRBV9; size: NA; CDR3: CASSVGAGAHYEQYF; DNA: TGTGCCAGCAGCGTAGGGGCGGGGGCCCACTACGAGCAGTACTTC
D: TRBD1; J: TRBJ1-3; V: TRBV7-6; size: once; CDR3: CASSRTGEDGNTIYF; DNA: TGTGCCAGCAGCCGCACAGGGGAGGATGGAAACACCATATATTTT
D: NA; J: TRBJ2-7; V: TRBV12-3/TRBV12-4; size: once; CDR3: CASSFRYEQYF; DNA: TGTGCCAGCAGTTTCCGGTACGAGCAGTACTTC
D: TRBD1; J: TRBJ2-7; V: TRBV18; size: NA; CDR3: CASSGRDREQREQYF; DNA: TGTGCCAGCTCAGGCCGGGACAGGGAACAGAGGGAGCAGTACTTC
D: TRBD1; J: TRBJ2-7; V: TRBV5-1; size: NA; CDR3: CASSGGQGFSYEQYF; DNA: TGCGCCAGCAGCGGGGGACAGGGGTTCTCCTACGAGCAGTACTTC
D: NA; J: TRBJ1-1; V: TRBV6-5; size: few; CDR3: CASSPFGNTEAFF; DNA: TGTGCCAGCAGTCCCTTCGGGAACACTGAAGCTTTCTTT
D: NA; J: TRBJ1-2; V: TRBV7-9; size: NA; CDR3: CASSPRAANYGYTF; DNA: TGTGCCAGCAGCCCCAGGGCGGCTAACTATGGCTACACCTTC
D: NA; J: TRBJ1-5; V: TRBV28; size: few; CDR3: CASSSPGLGQPQHF; DNA: TGTGCCAGCAGTTCCCCCGGGCTGGGTCAGCCCCAGCATTTT
D: NA; J: TRBJ2-7; V: TRBV2; size: NA; CDR3: CASLLDGRAEQYF; DNA: TGTGCCAGCCTCTTAGATGGCAGGGCCGAGCAGTACTTC
D: NA; J: TRBJ2-3; V: TRBV9; size: once; CDR3: CASSVGRDWGTDTQYF; DNA: TGTGCCAGCAGCGTAGGCAGGGATTGGGGCACAGATACGCAGTATTTT
D: TRBD1; J: TRBJ2-5; V: TRBV12-5; size: NA; CDR3: CACGLGQGGTQYF; DNA: TGTGCTTGTGGTTTGGGACAGGGGGGGACCCAGTACTTC
D: TRBD2; J: TRBJ2-3; V: TRBV4-3; size: NA; CDR3: CASSQDPPSGGYTDTQYF; DNA: TGCGCCAGCAGCCAAGATCCTCCCAGCGGGGGCTATACAGATACGCAGTATTTT
D: NA; J: TRBJ2-4; V: TRBV21-1; size: NA; CDR3: CASSKNPVLAKNIQYF; DNA: TGTGCCAGCAGCAAAAATCCGGTCCTAGCCAAAAACATTCAGTACTTC
D: TRBD1; J: TRBJ1-1; V: TRBV9; size: NA; CDR3: CASGQGGYTEAFF; DNA: TGTGCCAGCGGACAGGGTGGGTACACTGAAGCTTTCTTT
D: NA; J: TRBJ2-1; V: TRBV12-3/TRBV12-4; size: NA; CDR3: CASRNSTGQFF; DNA: TGTGCCAGCCGCAATAGTACGGGGCAGTTCTTC
D: NA; J: TRBJ1-1; V: TRBV30; size: NA; CDR3: CAYRITLNTEAFF; DNA: TGTGCCTACCGAATAACACTGAACACTGAAGCTTTCTTT
D: TRBD2; J: TRBJ2-5; V: TRBV3-1/TRBV3-2; size: NA; CDR3: CASSHWDYEETQYF; DNA: TGTGCCAGCAGCCACTGGGACTATGAAGAGACCCAGTACTTC
D: NA; J: TRBJ2-1; V: TRBV27; size: NA; CDR3: CASSPPWGVPYNEQFF; DNA: TGTGCCAGCAGTCCTCCCTGGGGAGTACCCTACAATGAGCAGTTCTTC
D: TRBD1; J: TRBJ2-2; V: TRBV19; size: NA; CDR3: CASTRTGFAGELFF; DNA: TGTGCCAGTACACGGACAGGGTTTGCCGGGGAGCTGTTTTTT
D: NA; J: TRBJ2-5; V: TRBV7-9; size: NA; CDR3: CASSSLGGFHETQYF; DNA: TGTGCCAGCAGCTCCCTAGGGGGGTTCCACGAGACCCAGTACTTC
D: TRBD2; J: TRBJ2-2; V: TRBV6-2/TRBV6-3; size: NA; CDR3: CASSYNPSGDTTTGELFF; DNA: TGTGCCAGCAGTTACAACCCTAGCGGGGATACAACAACCGGGGAGCTGTTTTTT
D: TRBD2; J: TRBJ2-1; V: TRBV9; size: NA; CDR3: CASKLADSYNEQFF; DNA: TGTGCCAGCAAACTAGCGGATTCCTACAATGAGCAGTTCTTC
D: TRBD1; J: TRBJ1-3; V: TRBV7-9; size: NA; CDR3: CASSSVSDRGNTIYF; DNA: TGTGCCAGCAGCTCAGTGTCGGACAGGGGAAACACCATATATTTT
D: TRBD1; J: TRBJ1-1; V: TRBV19; size: NA; CDR3: CASSTLSGGEAFF; DNA: TGTGCCAGTAGCACCTTGTCAGGGGGCGAAGCTTTCTTT
D: TRBD1; J: TRBJ1-4; V: TRBV15; size: NA; CDR3: CATSAQMTGNEKLFF; DNA: TGTGCCACCAGCGCACAGATGACAGGGAATGAAAAACTGTTTTTT
D: TRBD2; J: TRBJ2-1; V: TRBV3-1/TRBV3-2; size: NA; CDR3: CATEHSSGGADEQFF; DNA: TGTGCCACCGAACATTCTAGCGGGGGGGCCGATGAGCAGTTCTTC
D: NA; J: TRBJ1-5; V: TRBV7-2; size: once; CDR3: CASSFDLNQPQHF; DNA: TGTGCCAGCAGCTTCGACCTCAATCAGCCCCAGCATTTT
D: NA; J: TRBJ2-3; V: TRBV19; size: NA; CDR3: CASSIAGFTDTQYF; DNA: TGTGCCAGTAGTATTGCGGGATTCACAGATACGCAGTATTTT
D: TRBD2; J: TRBJ2-7; V: TRBV5-6; size: NA; CDR3: CASSGSGGSYEQYF; DNA: TGTGCCAGCAGCGGTTCGGGGGGCTCCTACGAGCAGTACTTC
D: NA; J: TRBJ1-3; V: TRBV9; size: NA; CDR3: CASSAPSGNTIYF; DNA: TGTGCCAGCAGCGCCCCCTCTGGAAACACCATATATTTT
D: NA; J: TRBJ1-3; V: TRBV7-8; size: NA; CDR3: CASTFPDRGARVYGNTIYF; DNA: TGTGCCAGCACCTTTCCCGATCGGGGGGCGCGGGTCTATGGAAACACCATATATTTT
D: NA; J: TRBJ2-2; V: TRBV6-2/TRBV6-3; size: NA; CDR3: CASSTGANTGELFF; DNA: TGTGCCAGCAGTACAGGAGCGAACACCGGGGAGCTGTTTTTT
D: TRBD2; J: TRBJ2-1; V: TRBV11-3; size: NA; CDR3: CASSPTSGEYNEQFF; DNA: TGTGCCAGCAGCCCCACTAGCGGGGAATACAATGAGCAGTTCTTC
D: NA; J: TRBJ2-1; V: TRBV7-9; size: once; CDR3: CASSLVHGTGDEQFF; DNA: TGTGCCAGCAGCTTAGTTCATGGGACTGGGGATGAGCAGTTCTTC
D: TRBD2; J: TRBJ2-7; V: TRBV6-5; size: NA; CDR3: CASSYSGRDEQYF; DNA: TGTGCCAGCAGTTACTCGGGGAGGGACGAGCAGTACTTC
D: NA; J: TRBJ1-3; V: TRBV6-4; size: NA; CDR3: CASSPQAGNTIYF; DNA: TGTGCCAGCAGTCCACAGGCTGGAAACACCATATATTTT
D: TRBD1; J: TRBJ1-1; V: TRBV3-1/TRBV3-2; size: NA; CDR3: CASSQDLGDRGSSEAFF; DNA: TGTGCCAGCAGCCAAGATCTGGGGGACAGGGGGTCAAGCGAAGCTTTCTTT
D: NA; J: TRBJ1-1; V: TRBV9; size: NA; CDR3: CASSVGAFMNTEAFF; DNA: TGTGCCAGCAGCGTAGGTGCTTTCATGAACACTGAAGCTTTCTTT
D: NA; J: TRBJ1-5; V: TRBV11-2; size: NA; CDR3: CASSHGPSQPQHF; DNA: TGTGCCAGCAGCCATGGACCGTCTCAGCCCCAGCATTTT
D: TRBD1; J: TRBJ1-2; V: TRBV27; size: once; CDR3: CASRKGQGREGYTF; DNA: TGTGCCAGCAGGAAAGGACAGGGGAGAGAAGGCTACACCTTC
D: NA; J: TRBJ1-4; V: TRBV5-1; size: NA; CDR3: CASSLAGAYEKLFF; DNA: TGCGCCAGCAGCTTGGCAGGGGCCTATGAAAAACTGTTTTTT
D: TRBD2; J: TRBJ2-3; V: TRBV29-1; size: NA; CDR3: CSVEKTSESTDTQYF; DNA: TGCAGCGTTGAAAAAACTAGCGAGAGCACAGATACGCAGTATTTT